The 19 T cell receptor beta chains given below trace back to one sample, sequenced in a study of blood T cells in healthy people across ages. A second about 7 to 11 cycle PCR used barcoded and J-beta primers. TCRdb used MiXCR to reprocess the 5' RACE reads, holding one entry per CDR3 protein. The sample yields about 970,000 distinct CDR3 sequences, approximately 50% seen once. Sequencing used blood. The receptors were sampled from a woman between 55 and 75 years old in good health.

V and J are TRBV7-3 and TRBJ2-2; unclear D gene. CDR3 length: 13 amino acids. Trimming left V 5 bases short and J 1 base short, with 5 bases between. Germline V CDR1 and CDR2: SGHTA, FQGTGA. CDR3 amino acids: CASSHRNTGELFF. The CDR3 DNA reads as TGTGCCAGCAGCCATAGGAACACCGGGGAGCTGTTTTTT.

This chain joins TRBV7-9 and TRBJ2-6; D gene ambiguous. The CDR3 spans 18 residues. The V gene's germline CDR1 is SEHNR and CDR2 FQNEAQ (reference sequence). V lost 1 base, J lost 0 bases, and 13 bases lay in between. In DNA, the CDR3 is TGTGCCAGCAGCTTAGGGGCAGTAATTTACTCTGGGGCCAACGTCCTGACTTTC. This sequence encodes CASSLGAVIYSGANVLTF.

The chain employs TRBV9 and TRBJ2-7, with 7 bases that match TRBD1. The CDR3 length is 15 residues. CDR1 SGDLS and CDR2 YYNGEE come from the germline V gene. After removal of 0 bases from V and 3 bases from J, the junction contained 6 bases not matched to a gene. This CDR3 reads CASSVGTGDGYEQYF. CDR3 coding DNA: TGTGCCAGCAGCGTAGGTACAGGGGACGGCTACGAGCAGTACTTC.

Details on this clonotype: The junction shows a germline mismatch at one end, possibly a read error. The V and J genes are TRBV24-1 and TRBJ2-5, with D tentatively TRBD1 or TRBD2 (5 bases each). This CDR3 contains 15 residues. Germline V gene sequence: CDR1 KGHDR, CDR2 SFDVKD. This CDR3 reads CAASDPGTAQETQYF. The CDR3 coding sequence is TGTGCCGCCAGTGACCCCGGGACGGCACAAGAGACCCAGTACTTC.

The CDR3 spells CASRGTPETQYF. CDR3 coding DNA: TGTGCCAGCAGGGGGACACCAGAGACCCAGTACTTC. This rearrangement joins TRBV12-3 or TRBV12-4 to TRBJ2-5, with D possibly being TRBD1 (6 bases). The length of the CDR3 is 12 residues. V was clipped by 6 bases and J by 4 bases, with 9 bases between them.

The chain has TRBV28 and TRBJ2-5; 11 positions agree with TRBD2. Unmatched junction bases numbered 9, after V lost 7 bases and J lost 5 bases. This CDR3 spans 15 amino acids. Germline V lookup: CDR1 MDHEN, CDR2 SYDVKM. The CDR3: CASKGSGRARETQYF. DNA of the CDR3: TGTGCCAGCAAGGGTAGCGGGAGGGCCCGGGAGACCCAGTACTTC.

A few counts support this clonotype. The chain couples TRBV4-2 to TRBJ2-1; 7 positions agree with TRBD2. The CDR3 loop spans 18 amino acids. Per germline, CDR1 LGHNA and CDR2 YNFKEQ. After removal of 4 bases from V and 6 bases from J, the junction contained 18 bases not matched to a gene. CDR3: CASSLIGGRAELGNEQFF. The CDR3 DNA is TGTGCCAGCAGCCTGATTGGAGGGAGGGCCGAGTTGGGCAATGAGCAGTTCTTC.

The chain uses TRBV27 and TRBJ2-7, with 7 bases that match TRBD2. The CDR3 runs 13 residues. The V gene's germline CDR1 is MNHEY and CDR2 SMNVEV (reference sequence). After removal of 6 bases from V and 6 bases from J, the junction contained 8 bases not matched to a gene. The chain's CDR3 is CASSLGLVSEQYF. DNA for the CDR3: TGTGCCAGCAGCTTAGGACTAGTTAGCGAGCAGTACTTC.

CDR3 nucleotides: TGTGCCATCTTCAGGGGGGCTGACACCGGGGAGCTGTTTTTT. It yields the protein CAIFRGADTGELFF. The V call is TRBV10-3, the J call TRBJ2-2; D perhaps matches TRBD1 (7 bases). Germline CDR1 reads ENHRY; CDR2 reads SYGVKD. V gave up 8 bases and J gave up 3 bases, with 13 bases separating them. This CDR3 is built from 14 residues.

J is TRBJ1-1 and V is TRBV29-1; no firm D call. CDR1 is SQVTM, CDR2 ANQGSEA, per germline. The CDR3 has 13 residues. V gave up 7 bases and J gave up 6 bases, with 18 bases separating them. This CDR3 is CSAGRGVIAEAFF. Here the CDR3 DNA reads TGCAGCGCTGGAAGAGGTGTTATCGCTGAAGCTTTCTTT.

The genes are TRBV4-2 and TRBJ2-4; D is unresolved. Germline assignment: CDR1 LGHNA and CDR2 YNFKEQ. V lost 1 base and J 15 bases, leaving 16 bases between the germline ends. This CDR3 comprises 13 residues. For the CDR3, the DNA is TGTGCCAGCAGCCAAGTTGGGTTCTACGAGCGGTACTTC. Translating gives CASSQVGFYERYF.

This clonotype was found a few times. The chain combines TRBV15 with TRBJ2-3; TRBD1 might be the D (7 bases). The V end was cut by 5 bases, the J end by 2 bases, with 11 bases between. Germline CDR1 is LNHNV and CDR2 is YYDKDF (reference sequence). The CDR3 is 14 amino acids. For the CDR3, the DNA is TGTGCCACCAGCCCAGGGGGGACCACAGATACGCAGTATTTT. Its translation: CATSPGGTTDTQYF.

The chain is built from TRBV12-3 or TRBV12-4 and TRBJ1-3, with a tentative D call TRBD1 (6 bases). This CDR3 region has 17 residues. Deletions cut 7 bases from V and 0 bases from J, with 19 bases between. The CDR3 loop is CASKAADRSRSGNTIYF. The CDR3 bases are TGTGCCAGCAAGGCTGCAGACAGGTCCCGCTCTGGAAACACCATATATTTT.

This chain joins TRBV12-3 or TRBV12-4 and TRBJ2-7; TRBD2 matches 11 bases. With 9 bases clipped from V and 5 bases from J, the junction kept 6 bases outside the gene matches. CDR3 length equals 13 residues. The CDR3 sequence: CASFLAGGNEQYF. The CDR3 DNA reads as TGTGCCAGTTTTCTAGCGGGAGGTAACGAGCAGTACTTC.

Note on this clonotype: At one of its ends the junction is not consistent with the germline gene, which may arise from a read error. The chain uses TRBV6-5 and TRBJ1-6, with D hard to call. The CDR3 extends over 15 amino acids. The V gene's germline CDR1 is MNHEY and CDR2 SVGAGI. The CDR3 loop reads CASSFLRTANSPLHF. CDR3 sequence (DNA): TGTGCCAGCAGTTTTCTAAGGACGGCTAATTCGCCCCTCCACTTT.

This clonotype was recorded a few times. The rearrangement joins TRBV20-1 to TRBJ2-1; D ambiguous. The CDR3 runs 15 residues. V lost 0 bases and J 0 bases, leaving 9 bases between the germline ends. The germline V gene encodes CDR1 DFQATT and CDR2 SNEGSKA (reference sequence). The CDR3 sequence is CSARDSWSSYNEQFF. The CDR3 region has the DNA TGCAGTGCTAGAGATTCGTGGAGCTCCTACAATGAGCAGTTCTTC.

This clonotype has ten or more counts. V gene TRBV2 combines with J gene TRBJ2-5; 9 nucleotides match TRBD2. J gave up 3 bases and V 5 bases, and 4 bases lay outside the gene matches. The CDR3 extends over 14 amino acids. Germline CDR1 and CDR2: SNHLY and FYNNEI. The CDR3 reads CASSPRLAEETQYF. For the CDR3, the DNA is TGTGCCAGCAGTCCCAGACTAGCGGAAGAGACCCAGTACTTC.

The chain carries TRBV5-6 and TRBJ2-1, with 8 nucleotides matching TRBD1. CDR1 is SGHDT, CDR2 YYEEEE, per germline. The V gene end was trimmed by 7 bases and the J gene end by 4 bases; junction bases not matched to a gene: 7. CDR3 length: 14 amino acids. CDR3 protein: CASRGQGEYNEQFF. The CDR3 coding sequence is TGTGCCAGCCGAGGACAGGGAGAATACAATGAGCAGTTCTTC.

The chain has TRBV27 and TRBJ2-3, with 9 bases lining up with TRBD2. This CDR3 is 17 amino acids long. Germline V CDR1 and CDR2: MNHEY, SMNVEV (reference sequence). With V trimmed by 5 bases and J by 4 bases, 13 bases remained unmatched. CDR3 nucleotide sequence: TGTGCCAGCAGTCCAACCCGGGGCGGGAGGGCCCCAGATACGCAGTATTTT. Its translation: CASSPTRGGRAPDTQYF.